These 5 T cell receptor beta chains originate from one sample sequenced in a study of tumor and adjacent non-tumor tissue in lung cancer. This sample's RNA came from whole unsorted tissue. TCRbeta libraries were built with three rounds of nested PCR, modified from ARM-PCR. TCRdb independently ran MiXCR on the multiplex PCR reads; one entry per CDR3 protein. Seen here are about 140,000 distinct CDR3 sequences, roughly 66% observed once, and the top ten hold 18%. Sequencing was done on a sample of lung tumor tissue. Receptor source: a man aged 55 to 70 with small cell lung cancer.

CDR3 in amino acids: CASSDFGGISQFF. The CDR3 DNA reads TGTGCCAGCAGTGACTTCGGAGGGATTAGTCAGTTCTTC. The chain links TRBV6-5 to TRBJ2-1; possibly TRBD2 for D (6 bases). CDR1 and CDR2 (germline): MNHEY, SVGAGI. The ends were cut back, 5 bases at V and 13 bases at J, with 18 bases in the middle. The length of the CDR3 is 13 residues.

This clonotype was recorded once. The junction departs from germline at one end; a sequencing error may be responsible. Here the CDR3 reads CASNYRGEAYNGQFF. CDR3 DNA: TGTGCCAGCAATTACAGGGGGGAGGCCTACAATGGGCAGTTCTTC. V usage is TRBV6-2 or TRBV6-3 and J usage is TRBJ2-1, with 8 bases lining up with TRBD1. Germline V gene lookup returns CDR1 MNHEY and CDR2 SVGEGT. This CDR3 region has 15 residues.

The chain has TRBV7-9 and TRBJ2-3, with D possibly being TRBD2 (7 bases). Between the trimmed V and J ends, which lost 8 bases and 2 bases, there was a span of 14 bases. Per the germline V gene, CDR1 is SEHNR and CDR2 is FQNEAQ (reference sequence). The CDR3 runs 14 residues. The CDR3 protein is CASPGAGATDTQYF. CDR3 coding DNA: TGTGCCAGCCCCGGCGCGGGGGCCACAGATACGCAGTATTTT.

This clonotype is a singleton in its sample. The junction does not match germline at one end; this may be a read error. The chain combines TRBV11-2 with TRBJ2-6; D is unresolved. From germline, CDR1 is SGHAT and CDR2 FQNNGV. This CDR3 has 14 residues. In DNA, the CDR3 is TGTGCCAGCAGCTACCTCTCTGGGGACAACGTCCTGACTTTC. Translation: CASSYLSGDNVLTF.

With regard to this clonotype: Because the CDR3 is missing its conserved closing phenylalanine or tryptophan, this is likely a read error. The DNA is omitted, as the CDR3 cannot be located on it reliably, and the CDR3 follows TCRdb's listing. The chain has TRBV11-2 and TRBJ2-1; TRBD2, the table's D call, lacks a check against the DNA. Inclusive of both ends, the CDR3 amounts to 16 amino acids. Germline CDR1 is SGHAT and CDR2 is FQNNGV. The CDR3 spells CASSLEASGSFYERFI.